The 4 T cell receptor beta chains below come from one sample, sequenced in a study of shared clonotypes between healthy human individuals (dated by TCRdb to the early 2020s). The method behind the library was the immunoSEQ multiplex PCR assay. Here the immuneACCESS table is served through TCRdb, limited to in-frame sequences with V and J called. Missing clones are a known gap in these copies; in checked studies unresolved V genes cover under half, and the rest lacks a known reason. The sample table records around 2.1 million clones; approximately 94% of these occur just once. About 0.13% of the sample is in the top ten clones. The source material was naive CD4+ T cells sorted from blood. This specimen's cell subset or site label, per the study, means: CD45RA+ positively selected. These TCRs come from a man between 18 and 35 years old in good health.

The chain combines TRBV6-5 with TRBJ2-7; D is unresolved. V shed 6 bases and J shed 4 bases, with 4 bases lying between them. This CDR3 contains 10 residues. Germline CDR1 reads MNHEY; CDR2 reads SVGAGI. This CDR3 is CASSGYEQYF. CDR3 nucleotides: TGTGCCAGCAGCGGTTACGAGCAGTACTTC.

The V and J genes are TRBV7-3 and TRBJ1-1, with 10 bases lining up with TRBD1. Germline loops: CDR1 SGHTA, CDR2 FQGTGA. V lost 4 bases, J lost 4 bases, and 6 bases stayed unmatched. This CDR3 contains 15 residues. CDR3 sequence (DNA): TGTGCCAGCAGCTCCGCGACAGGGGGCGTCACTGAAGCTTTCTTT. Amino acids: CASSSATGGVTEAFF.

The V call is TRBV6-1, the J call TRBJ2-3; tentative D call: TRBD2 (7 bases). The germline CDR1 and CDR2 sequences are MNHNS and SASEGT. The ends were cut back, 8 bases at V and 0 bases at J, with 12 bases in the middle. This CDR3 comprises 14 residues. Here the CDR3 reads CASVWGGSTDTQYF. The CDR3 DNA is TGTGCCAGCGTATGGGGGGGCAGCACAGATACGCAGTATTTT.

This chain uses TRBV6-5 with TRBJ1-3, with no clear D. This CDR3 comprises 14 residues. V lost 6 bases, J lost 2 bases, and 11 bases lay in between. The germline CDR1 and CDR2 sequences are MNHEY and SVGAGI. The CDR3 here is CASRTSRTGNTIYF. CDR3 coding DNA: TGTGCCAGCAGGACGAGTCGTACTGGAAACACCATATATTTT.